The TCR beta chain under discussion was sequenced for a study of T cell repertoires in cytomegalovirus infection. Overall study: Public TCR beta signatures indicated both CMV infection and matching HLA type.

TCRdb reprocessed the reads with MiXCR, giving one entry per CDR3 protein. The sample yields over 300,000 distinct CDR3 sequences, under 20% seen once. CDR1 and CDR2 (germline): SGHTA, FQGNSA. This CDR3 has 15 amino acids. V gave up 3 bases and J gave up 3 bases; unmatched junction bases: 2. There are many counts of this clonotype. Its antigen is still unknown. Points from the study as a whole: Summed public TCR beta family frequency identified CMV carriers bearing the relevant HLA. Dominant in the ex vivo response were TCR beta clonotypes restricted by HLA-C and specific for CMV.

The chain employs TRBV7-2 and TRBJ2-3, with 11 nucleotides matching TRBD2. This receptor was obtained from a human donor in good health (CMV status not recorded). Some clones in this sample may be carry-over from other donors' samples. Sequencing was performed on PBMCs. CDR3 sequence (DNA): TGTGCCAGCAGCTTCTCTAGCGGGGGGACAGATACGCAGTATTTT. Translating it yields CASSFSSGGTDTQYF.